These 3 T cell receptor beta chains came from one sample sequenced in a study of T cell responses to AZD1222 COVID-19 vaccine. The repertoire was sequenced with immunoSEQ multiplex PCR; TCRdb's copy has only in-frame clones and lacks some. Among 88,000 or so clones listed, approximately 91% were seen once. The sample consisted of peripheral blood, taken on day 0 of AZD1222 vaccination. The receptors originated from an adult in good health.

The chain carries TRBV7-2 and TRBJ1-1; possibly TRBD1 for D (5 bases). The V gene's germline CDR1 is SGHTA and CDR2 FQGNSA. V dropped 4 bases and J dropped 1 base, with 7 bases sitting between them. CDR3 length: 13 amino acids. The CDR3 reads CASSSQGNTEAFF. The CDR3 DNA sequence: TGTGCCAGCAGCTCTCAGGGGAACACTGAAGCTTTCTTT.

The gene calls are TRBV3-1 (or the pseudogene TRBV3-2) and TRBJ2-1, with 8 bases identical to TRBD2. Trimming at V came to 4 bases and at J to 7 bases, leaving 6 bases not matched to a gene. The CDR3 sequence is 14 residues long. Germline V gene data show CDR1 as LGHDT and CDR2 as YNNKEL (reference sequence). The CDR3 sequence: CASSPGLARNEQFF. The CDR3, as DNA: TGTGCCAGCAGCCCTGGACTAGCAAGGAATGAGCAGTTCTTC.

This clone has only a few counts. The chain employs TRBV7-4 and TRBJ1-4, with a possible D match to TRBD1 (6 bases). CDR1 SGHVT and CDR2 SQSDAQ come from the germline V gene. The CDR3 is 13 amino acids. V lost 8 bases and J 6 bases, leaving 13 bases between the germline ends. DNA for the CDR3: TGTGCCAGCCAACCATCAGGGGATGAAAAACTGTTTTTT. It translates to CASQPSGDEKLFF.